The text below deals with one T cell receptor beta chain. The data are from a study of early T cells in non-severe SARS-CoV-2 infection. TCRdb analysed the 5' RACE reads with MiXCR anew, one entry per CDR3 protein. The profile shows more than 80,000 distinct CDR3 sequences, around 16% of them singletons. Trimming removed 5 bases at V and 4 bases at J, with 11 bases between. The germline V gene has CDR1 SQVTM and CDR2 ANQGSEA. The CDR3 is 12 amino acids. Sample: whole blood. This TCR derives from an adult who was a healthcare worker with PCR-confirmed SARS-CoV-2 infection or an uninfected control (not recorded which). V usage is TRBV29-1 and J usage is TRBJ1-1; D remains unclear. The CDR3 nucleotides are TGCAGCGTTAAAGGGTTGGGCACTGAAGCTTTCTTT. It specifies CSVKGLGTEAFF.